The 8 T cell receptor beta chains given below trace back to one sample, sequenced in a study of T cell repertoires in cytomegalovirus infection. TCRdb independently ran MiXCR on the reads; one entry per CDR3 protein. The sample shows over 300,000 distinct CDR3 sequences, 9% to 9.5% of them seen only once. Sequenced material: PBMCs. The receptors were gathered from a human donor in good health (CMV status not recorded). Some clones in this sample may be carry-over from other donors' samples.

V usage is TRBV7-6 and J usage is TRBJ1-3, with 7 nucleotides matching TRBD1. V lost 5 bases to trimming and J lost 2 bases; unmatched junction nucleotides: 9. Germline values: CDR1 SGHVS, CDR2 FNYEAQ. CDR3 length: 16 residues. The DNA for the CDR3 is TGTGCCAGCAGCCCGGGACAGCCGGGTGCTGGAAACACCATATATTTT. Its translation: CASSPGQPGAGNTIYF. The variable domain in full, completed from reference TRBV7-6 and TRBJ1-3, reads GAGVSQSPRYKVTKRGQDVALRCDPISGHVSLYWYRQALGQGPEFLTYFNYEAQQDKSGLPNDRFSAERPEGSISTLTIQRTEQRDSAMYRCASSPGQPGAGNTIYFGEGSWLTVV.

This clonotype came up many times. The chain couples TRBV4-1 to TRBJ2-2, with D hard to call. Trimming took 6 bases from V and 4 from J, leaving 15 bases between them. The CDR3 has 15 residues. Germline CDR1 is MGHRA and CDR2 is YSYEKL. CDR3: CASSPTRGATGELFF. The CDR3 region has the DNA TGCGCCAGCAGTCCTACCCGAGGAGCCACCGGGGAGCTGTTTTTT.

CDR3 DNA sequence: TGTGCCAGCAGCCCCAGGTTTGGTGAGCAGTTCTTC. Translating gives CASSPRFGEQFF. The chain has TRBV14 and TRBJ2-1; D is ambiguous. The V end was cut by 4 bases, the J end by 9 bases, with 10 bases between. Germline CDR1 SGHDN, CDR2 FVKESK. The CDR3 runs to 12 residues.

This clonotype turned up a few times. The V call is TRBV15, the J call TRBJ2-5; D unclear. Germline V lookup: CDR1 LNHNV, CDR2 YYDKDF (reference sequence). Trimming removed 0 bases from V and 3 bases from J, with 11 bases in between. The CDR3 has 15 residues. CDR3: CATSRDLSRKETQYF. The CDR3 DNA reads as TGTGCCACCAGCAGAGATCTTTCCAGAAAAGAGACCCAGTACTTC.

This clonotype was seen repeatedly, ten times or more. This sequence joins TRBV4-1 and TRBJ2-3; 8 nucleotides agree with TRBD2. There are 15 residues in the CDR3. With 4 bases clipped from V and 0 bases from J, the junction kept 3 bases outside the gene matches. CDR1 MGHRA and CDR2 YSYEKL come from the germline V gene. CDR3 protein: CASSLERGSTDTQYF. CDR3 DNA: TGCGCCAGCAGCCTCGAGCGGGGGAGCACAGATACGCAGTATTTT.

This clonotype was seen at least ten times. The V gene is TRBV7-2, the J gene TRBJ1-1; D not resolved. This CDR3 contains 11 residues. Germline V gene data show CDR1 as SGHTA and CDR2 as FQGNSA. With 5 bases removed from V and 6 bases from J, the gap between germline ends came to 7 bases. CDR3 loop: CASSPKSEAFF. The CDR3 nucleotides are TGTGCCAGCAGCCCGAAATCTGAAGCTTTCTTT.

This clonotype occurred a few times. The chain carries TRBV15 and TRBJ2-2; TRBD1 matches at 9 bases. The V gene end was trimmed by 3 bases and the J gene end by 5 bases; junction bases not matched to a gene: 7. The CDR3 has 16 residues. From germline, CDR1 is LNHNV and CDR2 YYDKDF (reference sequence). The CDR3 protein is CATSRVTGGWTGELFF. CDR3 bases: TGTGCCACCAGCAGGGTTACAGGGGGCTGGACCGGGGAGCTGTTTTTT.

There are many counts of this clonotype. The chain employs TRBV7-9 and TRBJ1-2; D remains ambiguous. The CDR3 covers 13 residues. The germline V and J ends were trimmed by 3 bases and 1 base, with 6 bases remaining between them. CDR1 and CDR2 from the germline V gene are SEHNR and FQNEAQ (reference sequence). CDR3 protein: CASSFPNNYGYTF. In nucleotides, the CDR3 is TGTGCCAGCAGCTTTCCGAATAACTATGGCTACACCTTC.